Listed below are T cell receptor beta chains from one sample, sequenced in a study of cytomegalovirus exposure and HLA in healthy donors. The table came from immunoSEQ multiplex PCR; TCRdb's copy has only in-frame clones and leaves some out. The data hold under 200,000 clones, with 89% observed a single time. The sample comprised PBMCs. These receptors were obtained from a woman between 18 and 30 years old in good health and CMV-seropositive. Each CDR3 is given with its conserved first and last residue. A D gene is named only where the DNA matches it firmly. Rows give clone size only sometimes, using once, few, many, or a class for an expanded clone.

v_gene,d_gene,j_gene,abundance,CDR3nt,CDR3aa
TRBV27,-,TRBJ1-1,-,TGTGCCAGCAGTTTAAGGGCCGAGGGAGTTGAAGCTTTCTTT,CASSLRAEGVEAFF
TRBV4-3,-,TRBJ2-7,-,TGCGCCAGCAGCCAAGAAAAGAATACAGTCTACGAGCAGTACTTC,CASSQEKNTVYEQYF
TRBV19,TRBD1,TRBJ1-5,-,TGTGCCGTTGGGGAAGGGGGCGAATATCAGCCCCAGCATTTT,CAVGEGGEYQPQHF
TRBV7-8,TRBD1,TRBJ2-7,-,TGTGCCAGCAGCTCAAGTTGGCGGACAGGGGTTGCCGAGCAGTACTTC,CASSSSWRTGVAEQYF
TRBV7-2,-,TRBJ2-7,-,TGTGCCAGCAGCCTATTCCCAGGGCCGTCCTACGAGCAGTACTTC,CASSLFPGPSYEQYF
TRBV30,-,TRBJ1-2,few,TGTGCCTGGAGTCCCGGAGGGCGCGGGTGGGCCTTC,CAWSPGGRGWAF
TRBV25-1,-,TRBJ2-1,-,TGTGCCAGCAGCCGCGACCTAGCAAGGCCCTACAATGAGCAGTTCTTC,CASSRDLARPYNEQFF
TRBV2,TRBD2,TRBJ2-1,-,TGTGCCAGCAGTGACGGGTTAGCGGGAGGGTATGAGCAGTTCTTC,CASSDGLAGGYEQFF
TRBV6-1,-,TRBJ1-5,few,TGTGCCAGCAGAACATCCGGGGAACCCAATCAGCCCCAGCATTTT,CASRTSGEPNQPQHF
TRBV7-7,-,TRBJ2-1,-,TGTGCTAGCAGCCTCCACGGGGTCGATGAGCAGTTCTTC,CASSLHGVDEQFF
TRBV10-3,-,TRBJ2-5,-,TGTGCCATCAGTGAGTCGGGGGCCAGAGAGACCCAGTACTTC,CAISESGARETQYF
TRBV25-1,TRBD1,TRBJ2-4,once,TGTGCCAGCAGTGGGGACAGGGTGGACATTCAGTACTTC,CASSGDRVDIQYF
TRBV12-5,-,TRBJ2-1,-,TGTGCTAGTGGGTGGGCGCAGCAAGGTAATGAGCAGTTCTTC,CASGWAQQGNEQFF
TRBV13,-,TRBJ1-1,once,TGTGCCAGCAGCTTAGCAGGGTTTGGCACTGAAGCTTTCTTT,CASSLAGFGTEAFF
TRBV5-4,TRBD2,TRBJ2-1,-,TGTGCCAGCAGCTCCCCGACTAGCGCTAACAATGAGCAGTTCTTC,CASSSPTSANNEQFF
TRBV4-3,-,TRBJ1-2,-,TGCGCCAGCAAGCCGCAACAAAACCAGGGGTATGGCTACACCTTC,CASKPQQNQGYGYTF
TRBV5-1,TRBD2,TRBJ2-7,once,TGCGCCAGCAGCTTGGGACTAGCGGGGGTCTACGAGCAGTACTTC,CASSLGLAGVYEQYF
TRBV19,TRBD1,TRBJ1-1,-,TGTGCCAGTAGTCAGGGACAGGGCAGGACTCAAGGAGCTGTCGCTTTCTTT,CASSQGQGRTQGAVAFF
TRBV6-1,TRBD1,TRBJ1-5,-,TGTGCCAGCAGAGAAATGACAGGGGTGTATCAGCCCCAGCATTTT,CASREMTGVYQPQHF
TRBV21-1,-,TRBJ1-5,-,TGTGCCAGCAGCAAATGTTCCTCAGACAGGCCGGGCCAGCCCCAGCATTTT,CASSKCSSDRPGQPQHF
TRBV28,TRBD2,TRBJ2-2,-,TGTGCCAGCAGTTCCCCAGGACTAGCGGGAGGGCTGGTGGCCGGGGAGCTGTTTTTT,CASSSPGLAGGLVAGELFF
TRBV11-3,-,TRBJ2-1,-,TGTGCCAGCAGCTTAGTCCATTCCTACAATGAGCAGTTCTTC,CASSLVHSYNEQFF
TRBV5-8,TRBD2,TRBJ2-1,-,TGTGCCAGCAGCTACATTGGGAGCGGGAAGGTGGGGAATGAGCAGTTCTTC,CASSYIGSGKVGNEQFF
TRBV5-6,-,TRBJ1-2,once,TGTGCCAGCAGCTCGGACAGCCGAACCACCCGAGTCAACTATGGCTACACCTTC,CASSSDSRTTRVNYGYTF
TRBV30,-,TRBJ1-1,-,TGTGCCTGGTGCCTAAGGGGGGGGAACACTGAAGCTTTCTTT,CAWCLRGGNTEAFF
TRBV28,TRBD1,TRBJ1-1,few,TGTGCCAGCACCTTGACAGGGGGTCTAGTCGGTGTAGCTTTCTTT,CASTLTGGLVGVAFF
TRBV6-6,TRBD1,TRBJ1-2,-,TGTGCCAGCGCTAAGGGGACAGCTGATTATGGCTACACCTTC,CASAKGTADYGYTF
TRBV7-2,TRBD1,TRBJ2-7,-,TGTGCCAGCAGCTTAGGGGACAGCGATTACGAGCAGTACTTC,CASSLGDSDYEQYF
TRBV2,-,TRBJ2-2,-,TGTGCCAGCCAGCGGGCCTATACGAACACCGGGGAGCTGTTTTTT,CASQRAYTNTGELFF
TRBV6-4,-,TRBJ2-1,-,TGTGCCACCAGCGCGGGGAGCTCCTACAATGAGCAGTTCTTC,CATSAGSSYNEQFF
TRBV28,-,TRBJ2-1,-,TGTGCCAGCTCCCAGCGCAGCTCCTACAATGAGCAGTTCTTC,CASSQRSSYNEQFF
TRBV28,-,TRBJ1-2,-,TGTGCCAGCAGTTTAACGACAGGACCGTATGGCTACACCTTC,CASSLTTGPYGYTF
TRBV5-4,TRBD2,TRBJ2-1,-,TGTGCCAGCAGCAACCCGGGCGGGAGGGCCTATAGTGAGCAGTTCTTC,CASSNPGGRAYSEQFF
TRBV19,-,TRBJ2-7,-,TGTGCCAGTAGTATAGTCGGGACTGCGACCTACGAGCAGTACTTC,CASSIVGTATYEQYF
TRBV6-4,TRBD2,TRBJ2-7,-,TGTGCCAGCAGTGACACGGCTAGCGGGAGCCACGAGCAGTACTTC,CASSDTASGSHEQYF
TRBV14,TRBD1,TRBJ1-2,-,TGTGCCAGCAGCCAAGTTGGGACAGGGGGCCGGCGAGGCTACACCTTC,CASSQVGTGGRRGYTF
TRBV30,-,TRBJ2-4,-,TGTGCCTGGAGTGTTTTTGGGAGGGAACAGGGTATAGCCAAAAACATTCAGTACTTC,CAWSVFGREQGIAKNIQYF
TRBV29-1,-,TRBJ2-2,-,TGCAGCGTTGAGGCCAAGGGTGGCGGGATTGACACCGGGGAGCTGTTTTTT,CSVEAKGGGIDTGELFF
TRBV5-3,TRBD1,TRBJ2-7,-,TGTGCCAGAAGCTGCAGGGGGCATCACGAGCAGTACTTC,CARSCRGHHEQYF
TRBV5-4,TRBD1,TRBJ1-1,-,TGTGCCAGCAGCATCGGACAGGGAAGGACGAACACTGAAGCTTTCTTT,CASSIGQGRTNTEAFF
TRBV2,-,TRBJ2-7,-,TGTGCCAGCAGTGTGCGACAGGCTATGGTCGAGCAGTACTTC,CASSVRQAMVEQYF
TRBV15,TRBD1,TRBJ2-3,-,TGTGCCACCAGCAGAGATCTGGACAGGATCAGGTATTTT,CATSRDLDRIRYF
TRBV7-2,TRBD2,TRBJ2-7,-,TGTGCCAGCAGCTTGGGGACTAGCGGGAGTCGTTACGAGCAGTACTTC,CASSLGTSGSRYEQYF
TRBV4-2,TRBD2,TRBJ2-2,once,TGTGCCAGCAGCGCTACCGGGACTAGCGGCACCGGGGAGCTGTTTTTT,CASSATGTSGTGELFF
TRBV5-1,TRBD1,TRBJ1-2,-,TGCGCCAGCAGCTCGACAGGGGTAGGGCACTATGGCTACACCTTC,CASSSTGVGHYGYTF
TRBV9,-,TRBJ2-6,-,TGTGCCAGCAGCGCCAGCGGGCCCTCTGGGGCCAACGTCCTGACTTTC,CASSASGPSGANVLTF
TRBV7-6,TRBD1,TRBJ2-2,-,TGTGCCAGCAGCCGGGACAGGGGGGCCGGGGAGCTGTTTTTT,CASSRDRGAGELFF
TRBV28,TRBD1,TRBJ1-2,-,TGTGCCAGCAGTTTAGGTCAGGGGGCTAGCTACACCTTC,CASSLGQGASYTF